This TCR beta chain was documented in a study of blood T cell repertoires in COVID-19. At the level of the study: The United States, Italy and Spain supplied acute and convalescent COVID-19 samples.

Assay used: immunoSEQ multiplex PCR; TCRdb lists only in-frame clones, some missing. The data contain 200,000 to 300,000 clones, approximately 92% of them seen just once; the ten biggest clones take up 2.5% to 3%. This CDR3 is built from 15 residues. V gave up 2 bases and J gave up 5 bases; unmatched junction bases: 9. Germline V CDR1 and CDR2: SGHVS, FNYEAQ. Seattle participants joined during active infection and were tracked over time. The TCR was taken from a person in their late teens or twenties with COVID-19, enrolled during active disease. The rearrangement uses TRBV7-6 and TRBJ2-7, with TRBD1 identical over 7 bases. Sequenced material: peripheral blood. CDR3 coding DNA: TGTGCCAGCAGCTTACCGGACAGGTATGCGGACGAGCAGTACTTC. Protein product: CASSLPDRYADEQYF.